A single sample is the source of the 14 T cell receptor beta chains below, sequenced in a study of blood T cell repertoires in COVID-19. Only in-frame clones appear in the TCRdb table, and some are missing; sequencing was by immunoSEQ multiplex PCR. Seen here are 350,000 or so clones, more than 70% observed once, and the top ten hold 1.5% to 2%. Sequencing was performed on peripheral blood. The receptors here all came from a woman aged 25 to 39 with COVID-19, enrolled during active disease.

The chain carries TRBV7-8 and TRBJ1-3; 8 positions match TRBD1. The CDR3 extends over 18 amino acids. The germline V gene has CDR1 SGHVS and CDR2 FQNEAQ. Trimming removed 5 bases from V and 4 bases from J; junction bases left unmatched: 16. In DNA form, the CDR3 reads TGTGCCAGCAGCCCTAGGAGGGACAGGTCTTTTGTGGGAAACACCATATATTTT. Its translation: CASSPRRDRSFVGNTIYF.

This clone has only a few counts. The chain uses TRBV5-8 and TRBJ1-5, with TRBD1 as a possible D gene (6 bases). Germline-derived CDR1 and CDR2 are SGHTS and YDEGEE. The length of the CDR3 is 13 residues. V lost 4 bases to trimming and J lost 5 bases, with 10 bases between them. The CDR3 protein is CASSAAGDQPQHF. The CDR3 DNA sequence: TGTGCCAGCAGCGCGGCAGGGGATCAGCCCCAGCATTTT.

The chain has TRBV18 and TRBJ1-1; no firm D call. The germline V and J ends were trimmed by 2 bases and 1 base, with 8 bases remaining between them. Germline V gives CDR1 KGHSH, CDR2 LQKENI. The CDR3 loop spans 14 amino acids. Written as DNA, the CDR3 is TGTGCCAGCTCACCAACGACAACGAACACTGAAGCTTTCTTT. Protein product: CASSPTTTNTEAFF.

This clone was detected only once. CDR3 bases: TGTGCCAGCATCCAGGACAGGGCCCCCAACTATGGCTACACCTTC. Encoded protein: CASIQDRAPNYGYTF. The chain is built from TRBV6-5 and TRBJ1-2, with 8 bases lining up with TRBD1. Germline lookup yields CDR1 MNHEY and CDR2 SVGAGI. CDR3 length equals 15 residues. V was pared by 7 bases and J by 2 bases, with 9 bases of the junction left unmatched.

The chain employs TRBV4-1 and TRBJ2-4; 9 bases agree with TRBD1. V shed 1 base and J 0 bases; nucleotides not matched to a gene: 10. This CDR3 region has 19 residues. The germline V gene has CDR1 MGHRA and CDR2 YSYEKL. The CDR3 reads CASSQGTGAPIGAKNIQYF. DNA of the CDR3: TGCGCCAGCAGCCAAGGGACAGGGGCCCCTATTGGAGCCAAAAACATTCAGTACTTC.

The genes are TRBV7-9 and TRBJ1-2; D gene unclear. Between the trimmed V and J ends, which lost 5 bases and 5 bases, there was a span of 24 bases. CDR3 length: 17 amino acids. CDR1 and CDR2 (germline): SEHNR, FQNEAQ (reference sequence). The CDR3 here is CASSPKVSGYRGYGYTF. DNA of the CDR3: TGTGCCAGCAGCCCTAAAGTGTCCGGGTACCGTGGGTATGGCTACACCTTC.

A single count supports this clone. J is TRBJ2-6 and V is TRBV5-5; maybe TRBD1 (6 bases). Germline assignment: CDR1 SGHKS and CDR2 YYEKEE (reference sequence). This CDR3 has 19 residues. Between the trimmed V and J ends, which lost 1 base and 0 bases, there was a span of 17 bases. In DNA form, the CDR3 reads TGTGCCAGCAGCTTGAATCAGGGGAAGATCAACTCTGGGGCCAACGTCCTGACTTTC. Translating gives CASSLNQGKINSGANVLTF.

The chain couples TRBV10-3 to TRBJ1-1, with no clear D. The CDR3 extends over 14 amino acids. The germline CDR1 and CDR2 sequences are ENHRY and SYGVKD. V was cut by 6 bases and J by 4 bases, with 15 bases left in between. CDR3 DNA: TGTGCCATCAGCCAACCCGGGAGCGGCACTGAAGCTTTCTTT. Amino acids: CAISQPGSGTEAFF.

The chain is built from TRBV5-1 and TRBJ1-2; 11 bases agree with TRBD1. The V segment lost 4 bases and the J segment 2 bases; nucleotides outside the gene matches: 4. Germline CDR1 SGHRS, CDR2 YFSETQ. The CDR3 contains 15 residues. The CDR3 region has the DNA TGCGCCAGCAGCCCAGGGACAGGGGGAAACTATGGCTACACCTTC. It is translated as CASSPGTGGNYGYTF.

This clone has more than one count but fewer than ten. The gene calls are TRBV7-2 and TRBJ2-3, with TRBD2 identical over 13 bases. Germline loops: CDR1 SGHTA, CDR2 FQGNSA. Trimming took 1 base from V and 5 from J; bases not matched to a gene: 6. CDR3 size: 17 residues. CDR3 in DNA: TGTGCCAGCAGCTTAGGGAGGACTAGCGGGGGTGGAGATACGCAGTATTTT. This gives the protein CASSLGRTSGGGDTQYF.

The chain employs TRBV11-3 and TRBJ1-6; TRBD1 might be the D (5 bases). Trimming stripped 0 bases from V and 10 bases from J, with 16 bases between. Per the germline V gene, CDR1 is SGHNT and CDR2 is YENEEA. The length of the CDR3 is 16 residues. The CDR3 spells CASSLDRDSRTSPLHF. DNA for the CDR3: TGTGCCAGCAGCTTAGACCGGGACTCCAGGACATCACCCCTCCACTTT.

The CDR3 bases are TGTGCCAGCTCGCCCCGTGGAGAGAACTATGGCTACACCTTC. It codes for CASSPRGENYGYTF. The chain joins TRBV18 to TRBJ1-2; D not resolved. The CDR3 length is 14 residues. Trimming removed 6 bases from V and 2 bases from J, with 13 bases in between. In germline, CDR1 is KGHSH, CDR2 LQKENI.

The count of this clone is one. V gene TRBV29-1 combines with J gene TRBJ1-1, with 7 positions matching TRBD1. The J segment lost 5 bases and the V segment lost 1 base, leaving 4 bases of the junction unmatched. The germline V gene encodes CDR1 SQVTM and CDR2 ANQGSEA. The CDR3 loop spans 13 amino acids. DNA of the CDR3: TGCAGCGTTGAAGGCACAGGGGAGACTGAAGCTTTCTTT. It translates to CSVEGTGETEAFF.

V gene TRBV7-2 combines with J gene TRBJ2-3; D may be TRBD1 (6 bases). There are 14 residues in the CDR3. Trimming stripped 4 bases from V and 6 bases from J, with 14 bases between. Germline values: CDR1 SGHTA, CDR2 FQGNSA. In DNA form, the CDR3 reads TGTGCCAGCAGCTCCCCAGGGGCGAGGGATACGCAGTATTTT. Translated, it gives CASSSPGARDTQYF.